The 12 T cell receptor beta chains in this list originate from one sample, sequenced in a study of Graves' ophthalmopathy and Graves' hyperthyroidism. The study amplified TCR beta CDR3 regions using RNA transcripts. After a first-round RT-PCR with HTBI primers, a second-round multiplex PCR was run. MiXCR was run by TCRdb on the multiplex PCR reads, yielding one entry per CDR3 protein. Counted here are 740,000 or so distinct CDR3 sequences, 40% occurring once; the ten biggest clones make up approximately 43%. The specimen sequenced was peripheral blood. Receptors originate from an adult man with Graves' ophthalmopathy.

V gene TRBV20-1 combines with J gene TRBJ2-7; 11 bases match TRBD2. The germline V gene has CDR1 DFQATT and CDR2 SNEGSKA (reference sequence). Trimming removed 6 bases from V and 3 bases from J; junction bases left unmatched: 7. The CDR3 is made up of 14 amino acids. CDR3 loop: CSADPTSGGYEQYF. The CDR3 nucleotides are TGCAGTGCCGACCCCACTAGCGGGGGCTACGAGCAGTACTTC.

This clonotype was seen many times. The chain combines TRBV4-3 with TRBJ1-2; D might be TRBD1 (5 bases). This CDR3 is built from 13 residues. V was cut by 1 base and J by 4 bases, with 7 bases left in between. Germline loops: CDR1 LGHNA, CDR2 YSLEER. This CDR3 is CASSQAGRYGYTF. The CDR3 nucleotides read TGCGCCAGCAGCCAAGCAGGGCGCTATGGCTACACCTTC.

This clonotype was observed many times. As DNA, the CDR3 is TGCAGCGTTGTCCTCAGTACCCACACTGAAGCTTTCTTT. This codes for CSVVLSTHTEAFF. The rearrangement uses TRBV29-1 and TRBJ1-1; no reliable D call. The CDR3 loop spans 13 amino acids. The ends were cut back, 4 bases at V and 3 bases at J, with 12 bases in the middle. Germline-derived CDR1 and CDR2 are SQVTM and ANQGSEA.

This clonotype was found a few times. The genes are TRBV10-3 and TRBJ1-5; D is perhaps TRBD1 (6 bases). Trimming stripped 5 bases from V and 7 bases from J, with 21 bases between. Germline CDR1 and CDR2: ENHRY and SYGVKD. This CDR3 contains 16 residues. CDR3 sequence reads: CAISQVLRQVPQPQHF. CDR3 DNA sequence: TGTGCCATCAGTCAAGTACTACGACAGGTCCCCCAGCCCCAGCATTTT.

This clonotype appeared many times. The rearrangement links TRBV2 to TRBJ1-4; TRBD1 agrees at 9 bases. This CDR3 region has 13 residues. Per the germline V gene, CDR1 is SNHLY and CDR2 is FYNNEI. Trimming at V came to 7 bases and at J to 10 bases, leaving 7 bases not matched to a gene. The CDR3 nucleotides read TGTGCCAGCACTGGACAGGGGATTGGAAAACTGTTTTTT. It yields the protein CASTGQGIGKLFF.

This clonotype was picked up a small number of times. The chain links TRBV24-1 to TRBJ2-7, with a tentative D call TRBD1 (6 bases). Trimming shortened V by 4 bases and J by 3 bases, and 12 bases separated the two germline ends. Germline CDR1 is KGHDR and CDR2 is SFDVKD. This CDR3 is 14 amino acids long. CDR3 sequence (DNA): TGTGCCACCAGTGAATCTACAGGGAACTACGAGCAGTACTTC. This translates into CATSESTGNYEQYF.

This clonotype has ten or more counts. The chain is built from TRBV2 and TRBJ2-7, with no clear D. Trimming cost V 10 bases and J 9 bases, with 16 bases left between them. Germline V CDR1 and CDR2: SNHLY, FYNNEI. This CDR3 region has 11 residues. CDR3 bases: TGTGCCACCTCGCCCCTACAGAGGCAGTACTTC. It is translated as CATSPLQRQYF.

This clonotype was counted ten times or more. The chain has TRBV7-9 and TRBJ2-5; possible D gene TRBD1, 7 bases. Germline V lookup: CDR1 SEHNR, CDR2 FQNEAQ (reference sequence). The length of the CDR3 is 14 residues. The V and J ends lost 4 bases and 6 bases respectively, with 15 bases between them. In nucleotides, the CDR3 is TGTGCCAGCAGCTCCGCGGAGGGGGCGAAGACCCAGTACTTC. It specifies CASSSAEGAKTQYF.

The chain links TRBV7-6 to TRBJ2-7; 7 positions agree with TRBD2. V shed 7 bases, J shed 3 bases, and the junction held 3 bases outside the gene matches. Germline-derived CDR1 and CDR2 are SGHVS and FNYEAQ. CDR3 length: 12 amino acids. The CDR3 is CASNREDYEQYF. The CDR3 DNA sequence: TGTGCCAGCAACCGGGAGGACTACGAGCAGTACTTC. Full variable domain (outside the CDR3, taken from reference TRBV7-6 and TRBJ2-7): GAGVSQSPRYKVTKRGQDVALRCDPISGHVSLYWYRQALGQGPEFLTYFNYEAQQDKSGLPNDRFSAERPEGSISTLTIQRTEQRDSAMYRCASNREDYEQYFGPGTRLTVT.

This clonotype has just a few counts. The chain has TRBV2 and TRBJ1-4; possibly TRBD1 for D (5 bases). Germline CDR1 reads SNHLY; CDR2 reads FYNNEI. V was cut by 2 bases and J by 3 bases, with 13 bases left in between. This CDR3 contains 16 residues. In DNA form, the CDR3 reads TGTGCCAGCAGTGAATGGGGGGAAGGAGCTAATGAAAAACTGTTTTTT. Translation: CASSEWGEGANEKLFF. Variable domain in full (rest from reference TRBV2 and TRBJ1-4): EPEVTQTPSHQVTQMGQEVILRCVPISNHLYFYWYRQILGQKVEFLVSFYNNEISEKSEIFDDQFSVERPDGSNFTLKIRSTKLEDSAMYFCASSEWGEGANEKLFFGSGTQLSVL.

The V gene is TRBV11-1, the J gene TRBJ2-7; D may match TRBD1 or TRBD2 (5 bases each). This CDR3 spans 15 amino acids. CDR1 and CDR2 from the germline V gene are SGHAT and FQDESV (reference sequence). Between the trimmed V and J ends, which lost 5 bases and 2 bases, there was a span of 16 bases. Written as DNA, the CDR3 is TGTGCCAGCAGCCCTTCATCCCGGGGCCCCTACGAGCAGTACTTC. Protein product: CASSPSSRGPYEQYF.

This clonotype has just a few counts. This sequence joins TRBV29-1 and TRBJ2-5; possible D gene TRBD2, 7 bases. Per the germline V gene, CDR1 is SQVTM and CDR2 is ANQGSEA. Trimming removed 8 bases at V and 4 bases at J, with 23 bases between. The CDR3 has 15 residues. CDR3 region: CSPKGGGGPGETQYF. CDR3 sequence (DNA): TGCAGCCCCAAGGGGGGCGGGGGTCCGGGAGAGACCCAGTACTTC. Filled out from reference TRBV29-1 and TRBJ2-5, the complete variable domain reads SAVISQKPSRDICQRGTSLTIQCQVDSQVTMMFWYRQQPGQSLTLIATANQGSEATYESGFVIDKFPISRPNLTFSTLTVSNMSPEDSSIYLCSPKGGGGPGETQYFGPGTRLLVL.